The entry below describes one T cell receptor beta chain. This sample is part of a study of T cell responses to AZD1222 COVID-19 vaccine. Using immunoSEQ multiplex PCR, the repertoire was profiled, and TCRdb retains in-frame clones only, with some absent. The sample yields 150,000 to 180,000 clones, approximately 90% seen once. V shed 0 bases and J shed 4 bases, with 13 bases lying between them. CDR3 length: 15 residues. Germline CDR1 SGHKS, CDR2 YYEKEE (reference sequence). The specimen was peripheral blood, collected on day 0 of AZD1222 vaccination. J is TRBJ1-1 and V is TRBV5-5; possible D gene TRBD1, 5 bases. This sequence originates from an adult in good health. DNA of the CDR3: TGTGCCAGCAGCTTGGTTTTGGCAGGGACCACTGAAGCTTTCTTT. Encoded protein: CASSLVLAGTTEAFF.